This T cell receptor beta chain stems from a study of neurological immune-mediated disorders. Study findings and constraints: HTLV-1-associated myelopathy showed the most TCR clonal expansion; multiple sclerosis the least, below healthy controls.

The CDR3 totals 15 residues. V gave up 4 bases and J gave up 0 bases, with 12 bases separating them. CDR1 and CDR2 (germline): MNHEY, SMNVEV (reference sequence). From 2 million PBMCs stored at -80 C, the unsorted libraries were generated. The making of cDNA relied on 5'RACE with 10-nucleotide random UMIs. A single run covered 15-18 subjects with over 190 million TCR-beta sequences. TCRdb fed the 5' RACE reads into MiXCR, producing one record per CDR3 protein. This repertoire shows under 40,000 distinct CDR3 sequences, around an eighth found once; its top ten account for more than 20%. In its sample, this clonotype was seen many times. Its antigen is undetermined.

The source is a woman between 45 and 65 years old with HTLV-1-associated myelopathy (HAM/TSP). The sequencing sample was made of PBMCs. This chain connects TRBV27 to TRBJ1-1; D uncertain. The CDR3 DNA reads as TGTGCCAGCAGTTCTCTCCGGACGGTGAACACTGAAGCTTTCTTT. Its protein is CASSSLRTVNTEAFF.